This T cell receptor beta chain was documented in a study of T-cell memory formation after mild COVID-19. Study-wide context: Largely donor-specific sequence clusters came from a couple of donors. Whole-study findings and limits: Memory from before infection featured some responding clones, which suggests cross-reactive memory joined. Nothing showed for sure that second-wave clones peaking on day 37 were SARS-CoV-2 specific. Contracting CD4+ clones were located mainly in CM and EM, and CD8+ clones in EMRA.

TCRdb independently ran MiXCR on the 5' RACE reads; one entry per CDR3 protein. Of some 290,000 distinct CDR3 sequences in the sample, about a sixth are singletons; the top ten hold roughly 24%. This clonotype was seen more than once but under ten times. Its antigen is not known. V lost 1 base, J lost 5 bases, and 11 bases lay in between. This CDR3 has 14 amino acids. CDR1 is MNHNS, CDR2 SASEGT, per germline. The sequenced sample was PBMCs or a T cell subset sorted from them (not recorded which). This receptor was taken from a man between 18 and 29 years old who had mild COVID-19 (a few samples of this study predate the infection). Cell type and time point are not known. The rearrangement uses TRBV6-1 and TRBJ1-1; tentative D call: TRBD1 (6 bases). This CDR3 is CASSEVGGRTEAFF. CDR3 coding DNA: TGTGCCAGCAGTGAAGTTGGGGGCAGGACTGAAGCTTTCTTT.